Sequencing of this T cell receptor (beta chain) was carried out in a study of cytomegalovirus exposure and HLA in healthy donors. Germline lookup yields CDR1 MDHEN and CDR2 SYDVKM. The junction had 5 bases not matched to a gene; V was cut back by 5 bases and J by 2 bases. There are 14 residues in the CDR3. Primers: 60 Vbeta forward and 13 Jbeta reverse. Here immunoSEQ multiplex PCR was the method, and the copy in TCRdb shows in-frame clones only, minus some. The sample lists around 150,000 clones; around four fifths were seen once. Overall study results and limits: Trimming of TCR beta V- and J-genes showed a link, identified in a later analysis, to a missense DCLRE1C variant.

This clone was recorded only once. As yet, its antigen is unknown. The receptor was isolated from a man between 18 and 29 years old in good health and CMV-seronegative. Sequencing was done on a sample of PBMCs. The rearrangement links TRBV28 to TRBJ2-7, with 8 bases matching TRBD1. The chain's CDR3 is CASSPGQVPYEQYF. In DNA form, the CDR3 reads TGTGCCAGCAGTCCGGGACAGGTTCCCTACGAGCAGTACTTC.